The sequence of this T cell receptor (beta chain) was determined in a study of blood T cell repertoires in COVID-19. Produced via immunoSEQ multiplex PCR; TCRdb's table is partial and in-frame only. The sample consists of 120,000 or so clones, about 89% of them appearing once. Only one count was recorded for this clone. The germline gives CDR1 SNHLY, CDR2 FYNNEI. The CDR3 has 15 residues. Trimming took 6 bases from V and 2 from J, leaving 16 bases between them. This receptor was identified in a woman between 55 and 75 years old with acute or convalescent COVID-19. Sequenced material: peripheral blood. The rearrangement uses TRBV2 and TRBJ1-1; D unresolved. The CDR3 DNA sequence: TGTGCCAGCAGCCTTGGGAGGGTCCGTAACACTGAAGCTTTCTTT. Its protein product is CASSLGRVRNTEAFF.